This T cell receptor (beta chain) was sequenced in a study of blood T cell repertoires in COVID-19. Sequencing was performed with immunoSEQ multiplex PCR; in TCRdb, only in-frame clones are kept and a portion is missing. The data hold about 83,000 clones, with around 90% observed a single time. There are 12 residues in the CDR3. Deletions cut 6 bases from V and 6 bases from J, with 9 bases between. The clonotype originates from an elderly man with active or convalescent COVID-19. The sequenced sample was peripheral blood. V and J are TRBV12-3 or TRBV12-4 and TRBJ2-1; possible D gene TRBD2, 6 bases. CDR3 nucleotide sequence: TGTGCCAGCAGAACGGGACTCAATGAGCAGTTCTTC. Translation gives CASRTGLNEQFF.